This T cell receptor (beta chain) was documented in a study of cytomegalovirus exposure and HLA in healthy donors. As regards this clone: Its target is unknown.

Notes on the study in general: Most CMV-associated TCR beta chains appeared HLA-restricted in a later analysis.

The PCR used 60 Vbeta and 13 Jbeta primers. Libraries were prepared by immunoSEQ multiplex PCR; TCRdb keeps only in-frame clonotypes and omits some of them. The data hold 80,000 to 100,000 clones, with about four fifths observed a single time. With 4 bases clipped from V and 3 bases from J, the junction kept 7 bases outside the gene matches. The CDR3 loop spans 16 amino acids. In germline, CDR1 is SEHNR, CDR2 FQNEAQ (reference sequence). V usage is TRBV7-9 and J usage is TRBJ1-4, with 8 bases fitting TRBD1. The origin of this receptor is a man between 18 and 29 years old in good health and CMV-seropositive. Sequencing input: PBMCs. CDR3 nucleotides: TGTGCCAGCAGCTCCCGCGTGACAGGGGCTAATGAAAAACTGTTTTTT. It translates to CASSSRVTGANEKLFF.